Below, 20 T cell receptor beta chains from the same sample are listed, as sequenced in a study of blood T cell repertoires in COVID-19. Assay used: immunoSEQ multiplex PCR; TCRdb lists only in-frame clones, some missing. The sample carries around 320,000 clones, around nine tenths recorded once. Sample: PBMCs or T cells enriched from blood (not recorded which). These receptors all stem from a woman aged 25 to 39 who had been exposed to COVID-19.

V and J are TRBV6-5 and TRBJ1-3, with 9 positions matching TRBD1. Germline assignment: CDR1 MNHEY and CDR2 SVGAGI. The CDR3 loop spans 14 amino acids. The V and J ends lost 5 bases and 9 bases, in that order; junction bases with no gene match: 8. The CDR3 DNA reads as TGTGCCAGCAGTCGGGACAGGGTTTGGGGCACCATATATTTT. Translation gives CASSRDRVWGTIYF.

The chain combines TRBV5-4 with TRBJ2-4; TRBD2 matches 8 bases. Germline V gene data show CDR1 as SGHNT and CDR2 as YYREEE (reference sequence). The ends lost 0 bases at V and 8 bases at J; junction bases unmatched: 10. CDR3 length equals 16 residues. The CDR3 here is CASSLAGRGVADIQYF. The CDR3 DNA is TGTGCCAGCAGCTTGGCCGGGCGGGGGGTGGCGGACATTCAGTACTTC.

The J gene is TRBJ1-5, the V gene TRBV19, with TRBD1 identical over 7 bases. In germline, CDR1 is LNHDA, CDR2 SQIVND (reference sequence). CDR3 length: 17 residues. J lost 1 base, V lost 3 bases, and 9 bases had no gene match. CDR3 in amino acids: CASSIISAGGSNQPQHF. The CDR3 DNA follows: TGTGCCAGTAGTATCATATCGGCAGGGGGAAGCAATCAGCCCCAGCATTTT. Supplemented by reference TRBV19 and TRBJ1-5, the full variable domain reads DGGITQSPKYLFRKEGQNVTLSCEQNLNHDAMYWYRQDPGQGLRLIYYSQIVNDFQKGDIAEGYSVSREKKESFPLTVTSAQKNPTAFYLCASSIISAGGSNQPQHFGDGTRLSIL.

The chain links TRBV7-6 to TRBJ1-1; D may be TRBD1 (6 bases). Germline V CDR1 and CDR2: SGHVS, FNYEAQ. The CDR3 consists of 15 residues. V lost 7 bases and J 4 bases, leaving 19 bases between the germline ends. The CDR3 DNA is TGTGCCAGCACCCGAAACCCAGGGGCGGTCACTGAAGCTTTCTTT. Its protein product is CASTRNPGAVTEAFF.

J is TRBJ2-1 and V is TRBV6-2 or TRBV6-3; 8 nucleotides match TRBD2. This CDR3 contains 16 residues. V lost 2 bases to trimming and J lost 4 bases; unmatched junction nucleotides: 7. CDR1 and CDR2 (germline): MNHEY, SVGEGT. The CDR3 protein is CASSYHRGGRYNEQFF. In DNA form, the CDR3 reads TGTGCCAGCAGTTACCATCGGGGGGGCCGGTACAATGAGCAGTTCTTC.

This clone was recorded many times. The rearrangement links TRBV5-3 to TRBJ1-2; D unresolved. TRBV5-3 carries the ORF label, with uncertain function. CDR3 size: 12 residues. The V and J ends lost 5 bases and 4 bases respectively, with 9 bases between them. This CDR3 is CARRFSFYGYTF. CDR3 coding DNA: TGTGCCAGAAGATTCTCCTTCTATGGCTACACCTTC.

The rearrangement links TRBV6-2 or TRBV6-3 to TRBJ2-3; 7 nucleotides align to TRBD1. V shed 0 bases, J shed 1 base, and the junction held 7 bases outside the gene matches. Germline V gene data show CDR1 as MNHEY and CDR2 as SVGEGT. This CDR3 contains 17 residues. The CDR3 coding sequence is TGTGCCAGCAGTTACTCGTATAGAGGGGGCGGCACAGATACGCAGTATTTT. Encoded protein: CASSYSYRGGGTDTQYF.

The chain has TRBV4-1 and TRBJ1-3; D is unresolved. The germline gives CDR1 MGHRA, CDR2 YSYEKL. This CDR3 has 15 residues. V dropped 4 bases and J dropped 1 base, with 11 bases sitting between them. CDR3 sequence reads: CASSPPGESGNTIYF. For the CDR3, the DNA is TGCGCCAGCAGCCCCCCGGGTGAGTCTGGAAACACCATATATTTT.

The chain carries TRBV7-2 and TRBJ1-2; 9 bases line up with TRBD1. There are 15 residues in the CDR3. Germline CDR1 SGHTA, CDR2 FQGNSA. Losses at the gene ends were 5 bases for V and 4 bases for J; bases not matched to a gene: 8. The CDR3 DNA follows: TGTGCCAGCAGCCCCACCTTGGACAGGGGCTATGGCTACACCTTC. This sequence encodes CASSPTLDRGYGYTF.

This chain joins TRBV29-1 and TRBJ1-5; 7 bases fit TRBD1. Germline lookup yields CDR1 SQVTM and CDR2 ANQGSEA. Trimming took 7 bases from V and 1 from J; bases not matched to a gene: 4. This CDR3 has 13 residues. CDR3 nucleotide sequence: TGCAGCGCCCAGGACAGGAGCAATCAGCCCCAGCATTTT. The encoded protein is CSAQDRSNQPQHF.

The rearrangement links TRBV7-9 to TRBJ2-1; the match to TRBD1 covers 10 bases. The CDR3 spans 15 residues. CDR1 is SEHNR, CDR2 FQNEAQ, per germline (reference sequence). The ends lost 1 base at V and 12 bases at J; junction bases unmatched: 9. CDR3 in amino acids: CASSLGQGAYAGQFF. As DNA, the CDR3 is TGTGCCAGCAGCTTAGGACAGGGGGCCTACGCTGGGCAGTTCTTC.

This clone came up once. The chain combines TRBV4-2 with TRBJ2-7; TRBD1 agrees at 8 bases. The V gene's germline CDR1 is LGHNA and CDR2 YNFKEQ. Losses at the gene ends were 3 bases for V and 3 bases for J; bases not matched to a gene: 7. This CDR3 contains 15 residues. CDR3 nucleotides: TGTGCCAGCAGCCACCCAGGGGGCGCAAGCTACGAGCAGTACTTC. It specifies CASSHPGGASYEQYF.

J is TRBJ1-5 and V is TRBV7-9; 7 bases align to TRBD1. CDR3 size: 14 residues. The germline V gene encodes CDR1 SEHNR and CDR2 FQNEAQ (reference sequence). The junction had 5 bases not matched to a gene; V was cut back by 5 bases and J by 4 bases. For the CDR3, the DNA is TGTGCCAGCAGCGTCGGGACAGCAAATCAGCCCCAGCATTTT. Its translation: CASSVGTANQPQHF.

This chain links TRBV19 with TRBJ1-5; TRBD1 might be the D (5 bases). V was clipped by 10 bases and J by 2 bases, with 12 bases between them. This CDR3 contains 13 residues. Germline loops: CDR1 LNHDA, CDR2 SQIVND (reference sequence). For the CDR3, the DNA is TGTGCCACAAGGGGCAGACGCAATCAGCCCCAGCATTTT. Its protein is CATRGRRNQPQHF.

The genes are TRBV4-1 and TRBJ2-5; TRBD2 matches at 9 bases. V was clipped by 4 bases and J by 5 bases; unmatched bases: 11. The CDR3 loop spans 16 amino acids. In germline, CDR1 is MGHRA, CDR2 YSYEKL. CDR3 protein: CASSLNEASGDETQYF. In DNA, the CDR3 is TGCGCCAGCAGCCTAAACGAGGCTAGCGGGGATGAGACCCAGTACTTC.

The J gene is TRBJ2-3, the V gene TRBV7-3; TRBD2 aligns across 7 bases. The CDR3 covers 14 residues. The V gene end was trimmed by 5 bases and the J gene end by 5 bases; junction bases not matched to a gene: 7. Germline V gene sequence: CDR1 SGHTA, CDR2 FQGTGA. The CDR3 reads CASSPWTSGDTQYF. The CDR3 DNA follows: TGTGCCAGCAGCCCGTGGACTAGTGGAGATACGCAGTATTTT.

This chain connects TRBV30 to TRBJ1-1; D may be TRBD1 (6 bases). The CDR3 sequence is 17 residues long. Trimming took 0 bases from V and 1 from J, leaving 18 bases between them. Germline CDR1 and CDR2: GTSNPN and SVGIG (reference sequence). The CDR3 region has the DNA TGTGCCTGGAGTGTAAGGGCAAAGGGGGTTAGGAACACTGAAGCTTTCTTT. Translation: CAWSVRAKGVRNTEAFF.

The CDR3 sequence: CASSIGRGLSTGELFF. CDR3 DNA: TGTGCCAGTAGTATCGGCAGGGGGCTGTCCACCGGGGAGCTGTTTTTT. The genes are TRBV19 and TRBJ2-2, with TRBD1 matching over 8 bases. The CDR3 runs 16 residues. In germline, CDR1 is LNHDA, CDR2 SQIVND (reference sequence). Trimming cost V 3 bases and J 4 bases; bases outside gene matches: 7.

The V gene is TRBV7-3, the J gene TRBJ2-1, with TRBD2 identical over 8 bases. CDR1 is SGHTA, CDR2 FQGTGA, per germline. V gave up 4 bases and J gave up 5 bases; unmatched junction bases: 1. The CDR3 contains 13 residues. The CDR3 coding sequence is TGTGCCAGCAGCTCCGGGAGGGACAATGAGCAGTTCTTC. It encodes CASSSGRDNEQFF.

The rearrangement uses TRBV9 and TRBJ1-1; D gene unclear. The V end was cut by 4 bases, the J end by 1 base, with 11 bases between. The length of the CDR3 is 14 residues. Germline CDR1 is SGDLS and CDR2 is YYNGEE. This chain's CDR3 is CASSTRHANTEAFF. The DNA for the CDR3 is TGTGCCAGCAGCACCAGACACGCGAACACTGAAGCTTTCTTT. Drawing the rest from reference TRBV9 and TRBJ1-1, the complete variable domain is DSGVTQTPKHLITATGQRVTLRCSPRSGDLSVYWYQQSLDQGLQFLIQYYNGEERAKGNILERFSAQQFPDLHSELNLSSLELGDSALYFCASSTRHANTEAFFGQGTRLTVV.